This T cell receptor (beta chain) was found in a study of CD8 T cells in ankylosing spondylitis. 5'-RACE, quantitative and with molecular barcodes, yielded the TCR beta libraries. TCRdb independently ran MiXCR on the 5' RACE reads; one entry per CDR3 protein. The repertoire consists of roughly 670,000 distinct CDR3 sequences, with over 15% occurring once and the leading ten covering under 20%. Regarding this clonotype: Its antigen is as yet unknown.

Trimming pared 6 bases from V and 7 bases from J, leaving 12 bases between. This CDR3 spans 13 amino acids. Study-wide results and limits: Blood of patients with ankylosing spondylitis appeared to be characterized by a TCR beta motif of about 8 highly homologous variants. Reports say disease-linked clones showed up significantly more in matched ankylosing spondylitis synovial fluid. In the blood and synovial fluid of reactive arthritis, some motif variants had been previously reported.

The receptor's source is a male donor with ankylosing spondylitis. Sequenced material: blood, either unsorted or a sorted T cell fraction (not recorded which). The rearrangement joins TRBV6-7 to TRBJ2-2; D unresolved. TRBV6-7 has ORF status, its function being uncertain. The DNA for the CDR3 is TGTGCCAGCAGCACCCTACCCCGCGGGGAGCTGTTTTTT. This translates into CASSTLPRGELFF.